The clone carrying this T cell receptor beta chain appeared a few times. Its antigen is unknown. The CDR3 runs to 15 residues. Germline lookup yields CDR1 SGHTA and CDR2 FQGTGA. The ends were cut back, 4 bases at V and 3 bases at J, with 10 bases in the middle. Primed by a sample-barcoded 5' primer and a J-beta primer mix, a second PCR proceeded for 7 to 11 cycles. A 12-random-nucleotide template-switch adaptor tagged each cDNA molecule. TCRdb re-analysed the 5' RACE reads in MiXCR, keeping a single row per CDR3 protein. Of about 830,000 distinct CDR3 sequences listed, 62% are singletons. This sample is drawn from a study of blood T cells in healthy people across ages. Study information: The template switching approach captured approximately one barcoded beta molecule for every two T cells. General study results and limits: Observed TCR beta diversity per million T cells went down as age went up. This fall followed a roughly linear course with age.

The sequence was collected from a man aged 25-45 years in good health. The chain employs TRBV7-3 and TRBJ2-6, with D perhaps matching TRBD1 (6 bases). The sample consisted of blood. The CDR3 nucleotides are TGTGCCAGCAGCTCCCAGGGGTTTGGGGCCAACGTCCTGACTTTC. Its protein is CASSSQGFGANVLTF.